This T cell receptor beta chain derives from a study of molecular identifiers for immune sequencing clone quantification. Study-level results: More than 99% of effector molecules, versus under 1% of naive-cell molecules, belonged to clones above 20 RNA copies.

The germline gives CDR1 LNHDA, CDR2 SQIVND (reference sequence). The CDR3 spans 17 residues. V dropped 3 bases and J dropped 5; count of bases not matched to a gene: 12. This clonotype was detected many times. Antigen: not known. MiXCR, run by TCRdb on the PCR reads, gives a single entry per CDR3 protein. The top ten hold 0.6% to 0.9% of the sample, which has 79,000 or so distinct CDR3 sequences, nearly 25% seen once. This receptor was obtained from a human donor in good health. Some libraries in this study had Jurkat cell RNA spiked in. Specimen: naive CD8+ T cells from blood, with Jurkat cell RNA spiked in. Subset: FACS-sorted CD8+CD4-CCR7+CD45RA+ naive T cells. The V call is TRBV19, the J call TRBJ1-5; TRBD1 matches 8 bases. The CDR3 loop is CASSMDGQGDWDQPQHF. The CDR3 DNA is TGTGCCAGTAGTATGGACGGACAGGGAGATTGGGATCAGCCCCAGCATTTT.